This T cell receptor beta chain was profiled in a study of shared clonotypes between healthy human individuals. Unmatched junction bases numbered 4, after V lost 3 bases and J lost 4 bases. This CDR3 has 14 residues. CDR1 is SGHRS, CDR2 YFSETQ, per germline. Naivety among CD8 cells was defined by CD45RO negativity and positive CCR7 selection, thereby excluding terminally differentiated effector memory CD45RA+ cells. Method: immunoSEQ multiplex PCR; TCRdb's copy keeps in-frame clones and lacks some. The sample gives about 2.1 million clones, about 93% of which show up once; about 1.7% is in the top ten.

The V gene is TRBV5-1, the J gene TRBJ2-3; 8 bases map to TRBD1. Input material: naive CD8+ T cells from PBMCs. The clonotype originates from a man younger than 35 in good health. Some clones in this sample may be carry-over from other donors' samples. Written as DNA, the CDR3 is TGCGCCAGCAGCTCCTCAGGGGGCGCAGATACGCAGTATTTT. Its protein product is CASSSSGGADTQYF.